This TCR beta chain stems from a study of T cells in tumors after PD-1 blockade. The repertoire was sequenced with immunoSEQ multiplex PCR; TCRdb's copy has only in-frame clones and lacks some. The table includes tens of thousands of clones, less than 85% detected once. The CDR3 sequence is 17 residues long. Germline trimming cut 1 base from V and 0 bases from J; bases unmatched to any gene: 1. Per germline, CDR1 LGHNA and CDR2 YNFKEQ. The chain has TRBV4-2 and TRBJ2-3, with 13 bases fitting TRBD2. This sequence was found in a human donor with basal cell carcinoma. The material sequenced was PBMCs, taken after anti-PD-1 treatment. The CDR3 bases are TGTGCCAGCAGCCAAGGGACTAGCGGGGGAAGCACAGATACGCAGTATTTT. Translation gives CASSQGTSGGSTDTQYF.